This T cell receptor beta chain stems from a study of cytomegalovirus exposure and HLA in healthy donors. Per the germline V gene, CDR1 is SGDLS and CDR2 is YYNGEE. CDR3 length equals 16 residues. The V segment lost 4 bases and the J segment 7 bases; nucleotides outside the gene matches: 14. 13 Jbeta primers and 60 Vbeta primers were used for the PCR. Authors' analysis steps: Later work found around 85 million unique TCR beta chains, with 9.5 million to 11 million shared. Data came from immunoSEQ multiplex PCR; TCRdb stores just in-frame clones and leaves some out. V and J calls and clone size are those listed in that table; D and trimming were worked out from the DNA. Found here are around 120,000 clones, about 83% of them singletons; the top ten hold about 3%. Concerning this clone: The target antigen is unknown.

Study-level results: Evidence from a later analysis indicated that most CMV-associated TCR beta chains looked HLA-restricted.

V gene TRBV9 combines with J gene TRBJ1-2; TRBD1 matches at 9 bases. Input material: PBMCs. This receptor was obtained from a woman between 35 and 50 years old in good health and CMV-seropositive. The CDR3 DNA reads as TGTGCCAGCAGCCTCCATGGGGGGACAGGGAGTAGTGGCTACACCTTC. Protein sequence: CASSLHGGTGSSGYTF.